This T cell receptor beta chain came from a study of cytomegalovirus exposure and HLA in healthy donors. General observations from the study: Immune exposure information comprised only CMV serostatus. The analysis excluded some indistinguishable V segments, including TRBV6-2 and TRBV6-3.

The CDR3 spans 17 residues. With 60 Vbeta and 13 Jbeta primers, the PCR was carried out. The table came from immunoSEQ multiplex PCR; TCRdb's copy has only in-frame clones and leaves some out. The sample comprises some 100,000 clones, around three quarters of which are singletons, and approximately 16% rests with the top ten. About this clone itself: No antigen is known for it.

The sample was PBMCs. This sequence originates from a woman aged 45-65 years in good health and CMV-seropositive. The chain links TRBV21-1 to TRBJ1-5; the table assigns TRBD1, which was not confirmed against the DNA. TRBV21-1 is noted as a pseudogene. CDR3: CASNTTMGQGRDQPQHF. Here the CDR3 DNA reads TGTGCCAGCAATACAACGATGGGACAGGGTAGGGATCAGCCCCAGCATTTT.